The sequence of this T cell receptor (beta chain) was determined in a study of T-cell memory formation after mild COVID-19. Turning to the study itself: TCR clusters mostly belonged to single donors. General study points: CD4+ clones that contracted lay mainly in CM and EM; CD8+ ones lay in EMRA.

On this clonotype itself: Its matching antigen is unknown.

CDR1 and CDR2 from the germline V gene are SEHNR and FQNEAQ (reference sequence). V shed 3 bases and J 0 bases; nucleotides not matched to a gene: 3. The CDR3 is 16 residues long. Constant-segment primers served in 5'RACE that generated TCR alpha and TCR beta cDNA libraries bearing sample barcodes and UMIs. TCRdb re-derived calls from the 5' RACE reads in MiXCR, one entry per CDR3 protein. The sample shows roughly 320,000 distinct CDR3 sequences, 25% to 30% of them seen only once. Sequences were obtained from PBMCs or a T cell subset sorted from them (not recorded which). The clonotype originates from an adult woman who had mild COVID-19 (a few samples of this study predate the infection). Cell type and time point are not known. The V call is TRBV7-9, the J call TRBJ2-1; 9 bases are shared with TRBD1. The CDR3 spells CASSLTGGTSYNEQFF. In DNA, the CDR3 is TGTGCCAGCAGCTTGACAGGGGGGACCTCCTACAATGAGCAGTTCTTC.